This record covers a single TCR beta chain. The sample originates from a study of control samples from healthy donors and cancer patients. V shed 11 bases and J shed 7 bases, with 18 bases lying between them. The CDR3 loop spans 13 amino acids. The germline CDR1 and CDR2 sequences are LNHNV and YYDKDF (reference sequence). Libraries were prepared by immunoSEQ multiplex PCR; TCRdb keeps only in-frame clonotypes and omits some of them. The table records about 130,000 clones, just under 90% of them present only once. The chain carries TRBV15 and TRBJ2-1; D perhaps matches TRBD2 (5 bases). The TCR comes from a man aged 45-65 years with head and neck cancer. The material sequenced was PBMCs. The CDR3 loop is CAATSRPGNEQFF. DNA for the CDR3: TGTGCCGCCACGTCGCGGCCGGGGAATGAGCAGTTCTTC. The full variable domain, in which reference TRBV15 and TRBJ2-1 provide the parts outside the CDR3, is DAMVIQNPRYQVTQFGKPVTLSCSQTLNHNVMYWYQQKSSQAPKLLFHYYDKDFNNEADTPDNFQSRRPNTSFCFLDIRSPGLGDTAMYLCAATSRPGNEQFFGPGTRLTVL.